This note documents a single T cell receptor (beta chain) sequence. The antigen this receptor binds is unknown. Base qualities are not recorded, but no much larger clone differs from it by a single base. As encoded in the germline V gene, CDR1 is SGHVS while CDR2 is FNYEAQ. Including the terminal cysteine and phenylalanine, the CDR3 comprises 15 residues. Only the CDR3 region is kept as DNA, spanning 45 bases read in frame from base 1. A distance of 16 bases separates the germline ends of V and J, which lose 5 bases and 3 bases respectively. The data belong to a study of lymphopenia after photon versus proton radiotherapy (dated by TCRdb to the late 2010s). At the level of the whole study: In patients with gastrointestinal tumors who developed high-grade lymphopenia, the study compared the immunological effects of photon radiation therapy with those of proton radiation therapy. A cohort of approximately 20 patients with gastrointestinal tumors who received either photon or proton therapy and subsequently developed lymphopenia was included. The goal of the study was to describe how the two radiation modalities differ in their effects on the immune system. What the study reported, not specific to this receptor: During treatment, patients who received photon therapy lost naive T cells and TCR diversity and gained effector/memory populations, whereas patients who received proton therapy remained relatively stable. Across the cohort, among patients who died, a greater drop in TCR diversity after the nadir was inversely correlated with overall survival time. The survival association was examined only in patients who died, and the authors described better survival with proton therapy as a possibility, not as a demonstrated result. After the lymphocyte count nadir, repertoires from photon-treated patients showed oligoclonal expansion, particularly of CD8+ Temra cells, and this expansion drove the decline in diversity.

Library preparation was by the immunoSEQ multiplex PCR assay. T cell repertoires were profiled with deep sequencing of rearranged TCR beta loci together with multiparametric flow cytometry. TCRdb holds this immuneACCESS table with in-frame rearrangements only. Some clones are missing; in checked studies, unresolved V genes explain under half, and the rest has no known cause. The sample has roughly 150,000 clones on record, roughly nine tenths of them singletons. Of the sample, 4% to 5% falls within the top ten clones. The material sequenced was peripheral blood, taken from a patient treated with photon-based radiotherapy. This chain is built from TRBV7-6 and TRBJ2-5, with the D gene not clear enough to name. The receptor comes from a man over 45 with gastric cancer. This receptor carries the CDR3 CASSPTPGSKETQYF. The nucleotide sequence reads TGTGCCAGCAGCCCCACCCCGGGTTCTAAAGAGACCCAGTACTTC. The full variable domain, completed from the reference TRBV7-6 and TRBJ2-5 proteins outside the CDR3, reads GAGVSQSPRYKVTKRGQDVALRCDPISGHVSLYWYRQALGQGPEFLTYFNYEAQQDKSGLPNDRFSAERPEGSISTLTIQRTEQRDSAMYRCASSPTPGSKETQYFGPGTRLLVL.